The clone carrying this T cell receptor (beta chain) was detected many times. As yet, its antigen is unknown. This sample was included in a study of post-analysis software for immune sequencing data. Study-wide results and limits: In patients, TRBV5-6, TRBV5-1 and TRBV20-1 belonged to about five TRBV segments found more frequently than in controls. The authors found that F measure strongly co-clustered same-batch samples. Controls' normalized Chao1 diversity significantly exceeded that of multiple sclerosis patients.

TCR beta libraries were prepared from cDNA with unique molecular identifiers. In TCRdb, the PCR reads were re-called with MiXCR into one record per CDR3 protein. The sample includes about 570,000 distinct CDR3 sequences, 34% seen only once; the top ten take under 7%. From germline, CDR1 is LGHNA and CDR2 YNFKEQ. The V and J ends lost 3 bases and 3 bases, in that order; junction bases with no gene match: 10. The CDR3 contains 18 residues. The chain links TRBV4-2 to TRBJ2-1, with TRBD1 matching 11 bases. Sequencing was done on a sample of blood. The sequence was collected from a girl aged 2 to 17 with multiple sclerosis. CDR3 bases: TGTGCCAGCAGCCAGGGGGTCCCCGGGACAGGGGGCTACAATGAGCAGTTCTTC. This sequence encodes CASSQGVPGTGGYNEQFF.